This T cell receptor (beta chain) was identified in a study of cytomegalovirus exposure and HLA in healthy donors. Study as a whole: Earlier findings included some 120 million unique TCR beta sequences obtained from about 179 million T cells. The study's findings and limits: In the analysis, some V segments, TRBV6-2 and TRBV6-3 included, were excluded as indistinguishable. TCR beta V segments were, for the most part, productive about 87% or about 30% of the time in an earlier analysis. The study put under 200 TCR beta chains on its list as cytomegalovirus-associated.

This CDR3 has 14 residues. The germline V gene encodes CDR1 WNHNN and CDR2 SYGVQD (reference sequence). The V end lost 3 bases, the J end lost 3 bases, and 12 bases lay between the germline ends. This PCR relied on a set of 60 Vbeta primers and 13 Jbeta primers. Assay: immunoSEQ multiplex PCR; the TCRdb copy retains only in-frame clones and omits some. The data show about 110,000 clones, with 71% seen just once and less than 3% held by the top ten. In regard to this clone: Its antigen is not identified.

This receptor was identified in a female donor in good health and CMV-seronegative. Sequenced input: PBMCs. V gene TRBV10-1 combines with J gene TRBJ2-7, with D perhaps TRBD2 (6 bases). The CDR3 is CASSDGGTGYEQYF. The CDR3 DNA sequence: TGCGCCAGCAGTGATGGCGGGACGGGCTACGAGCAGTACTTC.